This TCR beta chain appears in the sequencing data of a study of HIV-infected patients and healthy controls (dated by TCRdb to 2013 to 2014). Study-wide context: The study tested whether deep TCR repertoire sequencing of HIV patients' small blood samples could capture immune perturbation and reconstitution.

Comments on this clonotype: Its cognate antigen has yet to be identified. Qualities for individual bases were not recorded, and no much larger clone is one base off.

Using SuperScript III with primers targeting the alpha and beta constant regions, 500 ng of RNA was reverse transcribed. Separate alpha and beta chain libraries were made by chain-specific third strand synthesis with multiplexing indices. The protocol used a single primer pair to amplify all rearrangements within a chain, which avoided primer bias, and attached molecular barcodes to each cDNA molecule. The SP2 sequencing primer site and a random hexamer were carried on a 5' RACE adapter, to which purified cDNA was joined by T4 RNA Ligase 1. Second strand synthesis was performed with Phusion polymerase and primed from the SP2 site, and slow temperature ramps were applied to favor optimal annealing. The 12-nucleotide barcode on each molecule comprised two random hexamer sequences, both introduced before amplification and concatenated. A brief initial PCR introduced P5 and P7 adapter elements together with a second index, and a roughly 23-cycle amplification PCR using P5s and P7 primers was subsequently performed. In total the libraries went through roughly 27 PCR cycles, after which the libraries were quantified on a Qubit, sized on a Bioanalyzer, and diluted to approximately 3.9 nM. Sequencing of the normalized libraries was performed on an Illumina MiSeq with 2 x 250 paired-end kits. Into 9.5 to 10 ul Tris-Cl, the reverse transcription reactions were eluted following cleanup on MinElute columns. Adapter ligations were incubated for roughly 22 hours at 16 degrees C and subsequently purified with AMPure XP beads at a 1:1 ratio. Per the authors' processing: Demultiplexed FASTQ files were processed with a modified Decombinator that output V, J, insert and barcode information. Any sequence that shared a barcode yet differed from the dominant sequence was discarded as an error, and the number of original cDNA molecules was estimated by counting barcodes clustered at Levenshtein distance 3. The R packages ineq, vegan, igraph and RCytoscape were used for downstream analyses, with IMGT nomenclature and CDR3 definitions applied. The authors computed V gene usage over distinct sequences and counted each TCR a single time to avoid skew from clonal expansion. Within a donor, similarity networks joined unique CDR3 amino acid sequences in every case where two of them were separated by a single Levenshtein edit. Published HIV-specific CDR3s (approximately 100 alpha, 702 beta) and CMV-specific CDR3s (under 14 alpha, 200 to 300 beta) were assembled and queried against the repertoires. It was shown by random subsampling to size-matched repertoires that the decreased diversity of patients was not caused by their lower sequence numbers. The raw public data were reprocessed by TCRdb itself: fastp quality trimming at Q25, MiXCR clonotype calling, in-frame beta chains only. Entries are consolidated by CDR3 protein sequence, retaining the most common genes and DNA. TCRdb, rather than the study authors, made the V and J calls. The sample contains 13,000 to 15,000 distinct CDR3 sequences, around 9% of them found a single time. The top ten clonotypes cover approximately 6.8% of the sample.

The CDR3 runs 16 residues from the cysteine to the phenylalanine. Of the read, only the CDR3 DNA is kept; its 48 bases are in frame from base 1. V is shortened by 0 bases, J by 3 bases, and the region joining them spans 14 bases. According to the germline V gene (reference sequence), CDR1 reads MNHEY and CDR2 reads SMNVEV. Results the study describes overall, beyond this receptor: Alpha-chain CDR3s from MAIT cells occurred at high frequency in healthy controls but were severely depleted in HIV+ repertoires. Oligoclonality may be reflected in the significantly higher mean Gini indices of HIV-infected repertoires compared with controls. Pairing of alpha and beta chains was not determined in the samples. Donor HLA types were not determined in the study. The study cohorts differed slightly in age and sex profile, but those differences did not account for the observed differences in diversity. Roughly threefold more distinct CDR3s and higher Shannon diversity were observed in healthy control repertoires than in untreated HIV+ repertoires. Size-matched repertoire data did not replicate the apparent post-therapy recovery of the Gini index in HIV-infected patients. Rare events from HIV-infected data received too much weight under size-matching, and comparisons were complicated by unequal numbers of distinct sequences between patients and controls. More CDR3s were shared between individuals among healthy controls than among HIV+ patients, as measured by Jaccard index and by the count of highly shared sequences. The dynamics of distinct T-cell subpopulations could not be separated, and sequencing depth was restricted, because whole blood was used. Most CMV-associated CDR3s became more frequent during therapy, although their change was not significant, whereas HIV-associated CDR3s showed a significant decrease in frequency. Mean usage differed significantly between HIV-infected patients and controls for eight alpha and eight beta V genes. Processing included only sixteen HIV-infected individuals, and this was regarded by the authors as a major limit on how widely the findings apply.

Whole blood was used without cell fractionation, so the repertoire reflected all unsorted peripheral T cells. As controls, ten healthy donors without infection were sampled, and four of the ten donors were sampled a second time about three months later. For RNA extraction, approximately 2.5 ml of peripheral blood was collected into Tempus tubes. The TURBO-DNase kit was used to remove leftover genomic DNA, and GLOBINclear was used to deplete globin mRNA. The V gene is TRBV27 and the J gene is TRBJ2-5; the best D guess is TRBD1, with 6 bases matching. Sequences were obtained from blood. This clonotype was sampled from an adult in good health. The CDR3 is CASSLSLGAVKETQYF. The sequenced DNA: TGTGCCAGCAGTTTATCATTGGGGGCGGTCAAAGAGACCCAGTACTTC.